This TCR beta chain was obtained from a study of blood T cell repertoires in COVID-19. Study background: Collection of acute and convalescent COVID-19 samples took place in the United States, Italy and Spain. T cells, B-cell-depleted T cells, or PBMCs provided the cDNA or gDNA that served as material.

This clone has ten or more counts. Authors' processing steps: Reference gene primer amplification yielded estimated nucleated cell counts. Clones were sequenced by immunoSEQ multiplex PCR, and TCRdb holds only the in-frame ones, with some missing. V and J calls and clone size are given by that table; D and trimming were obtained from the DNA. The table lists around 260,000 clones, 85% of them singletons. V shed 8 bases and J 8 bases; nucleotides not matched to a gene: 11. Germline values: CDR1 SNHLY, CDR2 FYNNEI. The CDR3 loop spans 13 amino acids. Material: peripheral blood. This clonotype was obtained from a human donor in a cohort sampled during active COVID-19. The genes are TRBV2 and TRBJ1-2; 7 bases agree with TRBD1. The CDR3 DNA follows: TGTGCCAGCGTGGGACAGCGTGCGGCGGGCTACACCTTC. This translates into CASVGQRAAGYTF. The full variable domain, with the rest looked up from reference TRBV2 and TRBJ1-2, is EPEVTQTPSHQVTQMGQEVILRCVPISNHLYFYWYRQILGQKVEFLVSFYNNEISEKSEIFDDQFSVERPDGSNFTLKIRSTKLEDSAMYFCASVGQRAAGYTFGSGTRLTVV.